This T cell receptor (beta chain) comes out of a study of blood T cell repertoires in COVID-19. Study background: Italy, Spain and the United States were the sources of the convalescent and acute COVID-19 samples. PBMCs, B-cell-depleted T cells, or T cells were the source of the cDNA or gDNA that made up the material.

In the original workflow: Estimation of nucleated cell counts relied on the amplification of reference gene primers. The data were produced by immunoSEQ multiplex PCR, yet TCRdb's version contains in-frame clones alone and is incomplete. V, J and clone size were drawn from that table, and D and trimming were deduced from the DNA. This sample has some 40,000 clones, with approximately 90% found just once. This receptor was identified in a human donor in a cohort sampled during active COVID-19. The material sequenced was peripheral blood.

The CDR3 loop reads CASSTGTGESNQPQHF. DNA of the CDR3: TGTGCCAGTAGTACCGGGACAGGGGAAAGTAATCAGCCCCAGCATTTT. The rearrangement links TRBV19 to TRBJ1-5, with 10 bases identical to TRBD1. From germline, CDR1 is LNHDA and CDR2 SQIVND (reference sequence). The ends lost 4 bases at V and 4 bases at J; junction bases unmatched: 7. CDR3 length: 16 amino acids.